This TCR beta chain is drawn from a study of shared clonotypes between healthy human individuals. Data came from immunoSEQ multiplex PCR; TCRdb stores just in-frame clones and leaves some out. Counted here are approximately 2.4 million clones, 90% to 97% occurring once; the ten biggest clones make up roughly 0.13%. V lost 2 bases to trimming and J lost 11 bases, with 13 bases between them. The CDR3 contains 13 residues. The germline CDR1 and CDR2 sequences are MNHEY and SVGAGI. The receptor was derived from a man aged 18-30 years in good health. Material: naive CD4+ T cells sorted from blood. Subset given: CD45RA+ positively selected. The rearrangement joins TRBV6-5 to TRBJ1-5; weak D call: TRBD1 (6 bases). This CDR3 is CASSYNRDGTQHF. CDR3 DNA sequence: TGTGCCAGCAGTTACAACAGGGACGGGACCCAGCATTTT.